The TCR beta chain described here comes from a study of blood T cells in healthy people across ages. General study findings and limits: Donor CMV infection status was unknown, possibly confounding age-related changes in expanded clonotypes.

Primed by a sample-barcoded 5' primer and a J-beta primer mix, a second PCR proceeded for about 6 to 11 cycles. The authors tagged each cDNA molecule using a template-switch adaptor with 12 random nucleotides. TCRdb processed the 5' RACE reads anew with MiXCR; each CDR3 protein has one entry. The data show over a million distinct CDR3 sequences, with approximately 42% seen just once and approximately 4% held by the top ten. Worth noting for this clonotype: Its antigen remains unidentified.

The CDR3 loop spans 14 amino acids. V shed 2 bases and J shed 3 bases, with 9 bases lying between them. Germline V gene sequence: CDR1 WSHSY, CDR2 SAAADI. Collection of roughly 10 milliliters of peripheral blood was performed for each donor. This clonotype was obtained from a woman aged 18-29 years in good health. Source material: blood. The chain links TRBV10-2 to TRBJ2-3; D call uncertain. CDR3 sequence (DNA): TGCGCCAGCAGTGAGCGGATGAGGACAGATACGCAGTATTTT. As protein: CASSERMRTDTQYF.